One and the same sample provided the 17 T cell receptor beta chains below, sequenced in a study of cytomegalovirus exposure and HLA in healthy donors. PCR employed 60 Vbeta and 13 Jbeta primers. Libraries were prepared by immunoSEQ multiplex PCR; TCRdb keeps only in-frame clonotypes and omits some of them. The table includes roughly 100,000 clones, 50% to 65% detected once. Sequencing was done on a sample of PBMCs. The receptors originated from a man in his thirties or forties in good health and CMV-seropositive.

The rearrangement uses TRBV28 and TRBJ2-7, with 8 bases aligning to TRBD1. J gave up 4 bases and V 1 base, and 6 bases lay outside the gene matches. CDR3 size: 15 residues. Germline V gene lookup returns CDR1 MDHEN and CDR2 SYDVKM. The CDR3 region is CASSLSGTGGYEQYF. The CDR3 coding sequence is TGTGCCAGCAGTTTATCGGGGACAGGAGGGTACGAGCAGTACTTC.

This clone showed up just once. The chain has TRBV28 and TRBJ1-5; tentatively, D is TRBD1 (6 bases). CDR3 length equals 14 residues. The V end was cut by 6 bases, the J end by 3 bases, with 12 bases between. Germline V CDR1 and CDR2: MDHEN, SYDVKM. The CDR3 nucleotides read TGTGCCAGCAGCCCAACAGGGAACAATCAGCCCCAGCATTTT. The encoded protein is CASSPTGNNQPQHF.

In this sample, this clone turned up a few times. The chain uses TRBV12-5 and TRBJ2-5, with 11 bases that match TRBD1. The germline V gene has CDR1 LGHNT and CDR2 FRNRAP. V was clipped by 4 bases and J by 5 bases; unmatched bases: 9. The CDR3 spans 16 residues. The CDR3: CASGWGVRDRGETQYF. As DNA, the CDR3 is TGTGCTAGTGGTTGGGGGGTGAGGGACAGGGGGGAGACCCAGTACTTC.

The rearrangement joins TRBV7-9 to TRBJ2-3; D perhaps matches TRBD1 (7 bases). There are 15 residues in the CDR3. Trimming stripped 5 bases from V and 6 bases from J, with 18 bases between. CDR1 is SEHNR and CDR2 is FQNEAQ in the germline V gene (reference sequence). The CDR3 loop is CASSPGGGVSDTQYF. CDR3 in DNA: TGTGCCAGCAGCCCCGGAGGGGGCGTATCGGATACGCAGTATTTT.

The chain carries TRBV19 and TRBJ2-1; TRBD1 is a possible D gene (6 bases). V lost 0 bases and J 6 bases, leaving 12 bases between the germline ends. The CDR3 runs to 15 residues. In germline, CDR1 is LNHDA, CDR2 SQIVND (reference sequence). CDR3 DNA sequence: TGTGCCAGTAGTATAGAACGGACAGTCTTCAATGAGCAGTTCTTC. Translation: CASSIERTVFNEQFF.

This chain uses TRBV7-2 with TRBJ1-2, with 12 positions matching TRBD1. This CDR3 region has 15 residues. With V trimmed by 5 bases and J by 4 bases, 5 bases remained unmatched. From germline, CDR1 is SGHTA and CDR2 FQGNSA. This CDR3 reads CASSPGTGGIYGYTF. In DNA form, the CDR3 reads TGTGCCAGCAGCCCAGGGACAGGGGGCATCTATGGCTACACCTTC.

This clone appeared a few times. The rearrangement uses TRBV6-5 and TRBJ2-2; possible D gene TRBD2, 5 bases. Germline CDR1 MNHEY, CDR2 SVGAGI. V lost 6 bases, J lost 1 base, and 9 bases lay in between. CDR3 size: 14 residues. The CDR3 loop reads CASRPGENTGELFF. In nucleotides, the CDR3 is TGTGCCAGCAGGCCCGGGGAGAACACCGGGGAGCTGTTTTTT.

V is TRBV6-4 and J is TRBJ1-1; no reliable D call. Germline CDR1 MRHNA, CDR2 SNTAGT. Trimming took off 8 bases at V and 3 bases at J, with 16 bases between the two ends. This CDR3 has 14 residues. CDR3: CASSLRFGDTEAFF. The CDR3 bases are TGTGCCAGCTCCCTCCGGTTCGGGGACACTGAAGCTTTCTTT.

The chain recombines TRBV27 with TRBJ2-7; TRBD1 matches 7 bases. The CDR3 is made up of 15 amino acids. The J segment lost 0 bases and the V segment lost 5 bases, leaving 7 bases of the junction unmatched. Germline V gives CDR1 MNHEY, CDR2 SMNVEV (reference sequence). The CDR3 DNA reads TGTGCCAGCAGTCCCACGACAGGGCCCTCCTACGAGCAGTACTTC. Its translation: CASSPTTGPSYEQYF.

Only a few counts were recorded for this clone. The gene calls are TRBV9 and TRBJ2-2, with 9 positions matching TRBD1. Per germline, CDR1 SGDLS and CDR2 YYNGEE. This CDR3 contains 20 residues. The junction had 12 bases not matched to a gene; V was cut back by 0 bases and J by 0 bases. In DNA form, the CDR3 reads TGTGCCAGCAGCGTAGCCCCCATGGGACAGGGCCCTGCGAACACCGGGGAGCTGTTTTTT. Its translation is CASSVAPMGQGPANTGELFF.

The chain employs TRBV11-1 and TRBJ2-5, with a tentative D call TRBD2 (5 bases). This CDR3 has 15 amino acids. V lost 3 bases and J lost 4, with 15 bases in between. Germline CDR1 SGHAT, CDR2 FQDESV (reference sequence). The chain's CDR3 is CASSFLGGWGETQYF. CDR3 DNA: TGTGCCAGCAGCTTTCTGGGCGGGTGGGGAGAGACCCAGTACTTC.

The chain has TRBV7-9 and TRBJ2-3; D gene unclear. V lost 3 bases and J 6 bases, leaving 4 bases between the germline ends. The CDR3 contains 11 residues. From germline, CDR1 is SEHNR and CDR2 FQNEAQ (reference sequence). The chain's CDR3 is CASSLSDTQYF. The DNA of the CDR3 is TGTGCCAGCAGCTTGTCTGATACGCAGTATTTT.

The chain uses TRBV7-9 and TRBJ1-4; no clear D gene. CDR3 length: 14 amino acids. The germline CDR1 and CDR2 sequences are SEHNR and FQNEAQ (reference sequence). V lost 6 bases to trimming and J lost 5 bases, with 13 bases between them. The CDR3 DNA reads TGTGCCAGCAGGAAGGAGGAGGAGAATGAAAAACTGTTTTTT. Its translation: CASRKEEENEKLFF.

The chain uses TRBV5-6 and TRBJ2-5, with 9 bases lining up with TRBD2. CDR1 and CDR2 (germline): SGHDT, YYEEEE. The V and J ends lost 4 bases and 4 bases, in that order; junction bases with no gene match: 8. This CDR3 spans 15 amino acids. The CDR3 DNA is TGTGCCAGCAGCAGAATAGCAGCGGGGGGAGAGACCCAGTACTTC. Translated: CASSRIAAGGETQYF. The variable domain in full, with the rest retrieved from reference TRBV5-6 and TRBJ2-5, is DAGVTQSPTHLIKTRGQQVTLRCSPKSGHDTVSWYQQALGQGPQFIFQYYEEEERQRGNFPDRFSGHQFPNYSSELNVNALLLGDSALYLCASSRIAAGGETQYFGPGTRLLVL.

The chain recombines TRBV9 with TRBJ2-2, with no clear D. V gave up 0 bases and J gave up 8 bases, with 5 bases separating them. Germline V gene lookup returns CDR1 SGDLS and CDR2 YYNGEE. The CDR3 has 12 residues. The CDR3 loop is CASSVDIGELFF. DNA for the CDR3: TGTGCCAGCAGCGTAGATATAGGGGAGCTGTTTTTT. Together with reference TRBV9 and TRBJ2-2, the CDR3 gives the full variable domain: DSGVTQTPKHLITATGQRVTLRCSPRSGDLSVYWYQQSLDQGLQFLIQYYNGEERAKGNILERFSAQQFPDLHSELNLSSLELGDSALYFCASSVDIGELFFGEGSRLTVL.

This sequence joins TRBV19 and TRBJ2-7, with D tentatively TRBD1 (5 bases). Germline V gene lookup returns CDR1 LNHDA and CDR2 SQIVND (reference sequence). Trimming removed 3 bases from V and 2 bases from J, with 11 bases in between. CDR3 length equals 14 residues. The CDR3 here is CASSMTDTTYEQYF. The CDR3 DNA sequence: TGTGCCAGTAGTATGACAGATACTACCTACGAGCAGTACTTC.

V gene TRBV21-1 combines with J gene TRBJ1-1; the table calls TRBD1, which could not be checked here. TRBV21-1 is a pseudogene. This CDR3 has 18 residues. CDR3 in DNA: TGTGCCAGCAACGGACTGACAGGGGGCGACCACATGAACACTGAAGCTTTCTTT. Protein sequence: CASNGLTGGDHMNTEAFF.